These T cell receptor beta chains were read from a single sample in a study of T cell responses to AZD1222 COVID-19 vaccine. Libraries were prepared by immunoSEQ multiplex PCR; TCRdb keeps only in-frame clonotypes and omits some of them. The sample carries about 130,000 clones, about 91% recorded once. Sequences were derived from peripheral blood, sampled on day 0 of AZD1222 vaccination. The receptors originated from an adult in good health. Each CDR3 is given with its conserved first and last residue. The D gene is left open where the match is weak. Expanded clones are given a class, and other clones once, few, many or no size at all.

v_call: TRBV4-2
clone_size: NA
d_call: NA
j_call: TRBJ1-6
cdr3_aa: CASSLTVYNSPLHF
cdr3_nt: TGTGCCAGCAGCCTGACAGTGTATAATTCACCCCTCCACTTT

v_call: TRBV5-8
clone_size: NA
d_call: NA
j_call: TRBJ1-2
cdr3_aa: CASSLKGVYGYTF
cdr3_nt: TGTGCCAGCAGCTTGAAGGGAGTCTATGGCTACACCTTC

v_call: TRBV30
clone_size: NA
d_call: NA
j_call: TRBJ2-7
cdr3_aa: CATMVPATYEQYF
cdr3_nt: TGTGCCACTATGGTACCCGCGACGTACGAGCAGTACTTC

v_call: TRBV7-2
clone_size: NA
d_call: NA
j_call: TRBJ2-7
cdr3_aa: CASSLSAGRLAYEQYF
cdr3_nt: TGTGCCAGCAGCTTATCGGCAGGCCGACTCGCCTACGAGCAGTACTTC

v_call: TRBV2
clone_size: NA
d_call: TRBD2
j_call: TRBJ2-5
cdr3_aa: CASRASGGRETQYF
cdr3_nt: TGTGCCAGCAGAGCTAGCGGGGGACGGGAGACCCAGTACTTC

v_call: TRBV18
clone_size: NA
d_call: NA
j_call: TRBJ1-5
cdr3_aa: CASSPSENQPQHF
cdr3_nt: TGTGCCAGCTCACCATCTGAGAATCAGCCCCAGCATTTT

v_call: TRBV5-1
clone_size: NA
d_call: NA
j_call: TRBJ1-1
cdr3_aa: CASSLFGRAEAFF
cdr3_nt: TGCGCCAGCAGCTTGTTTGGGCGGGCCGAAGCTTTCTTT

v_call: TRBV30
clone_size: NA
d_call: NA
j_call: TRBJ1-2
cdr3_aa: CAWSVKAGPYGYTF
cdr3_nt: TGTGCCTGGAGTGTTAAGGCAGGCCCCTATGGCTACACCTTC

v_call: TRBV10-3
clone_size: NA
d_call: TRBD1
j_call: TRBJ1-4
cdr3_aa: CAISARGRTSNEKLFF
cdr3_nt: TGTGCCATCAGCGCCAGGGGGCGTACATCTAATGAAAAACTGTTTTTT

v_call: TRBV7-2
clone_size: NA
d_call: NA
j_call: TRBJ1-2
cdr3_aa: CASSLGPQNYGYTF
cdr3_nt: TGTGCCAGCAGCTTAGGCCCACAGAACTATGGCTACACCTTC

v_call: TRBV7-6
clone_size: NA
d_call: TRBD1
j_call: TRBJ2-7
cdr3_aa: CASSSPQGAGEQYF
cdr3_nt: TGTGCCAGCAGCTCCCCACAGGGGGCGGGCGAGCAGTACTTC

v_call: TRBV2
clone_size: NA
d_call: TRBD2
j_call: TRBJ2-1
cdr3_aa: CASVRLAGGRTYNEQFF
cdr3_nt: TGTGCCAGCGTGCGACTAGCGGGGGGGCGGACCTACAATGAGCAGTTCTTC

v_call: TRBV15
clone_size: NA
d_call: NA
j_call: TRBJ1-6
cdr3_aa: CATSRDRGWNSPLHF
cdr3_nt: TGTGCCACCAGCAGAGATCGGGGCTGGAATTCACCCCTCCACTTT

v_call: TRBV6-5
clone_size: NA
d_call: NA
j_call: TRBJ1-2
cdr3_aa: CASSSGGANYGYTF
cdr3_nt: TGTGCCAGCAGTTCGGGGGGGGCTAACTATGGCTACACCTTC

v_call: TRBV5-1
clone_size: NA
d_call: TRBD2
j_call: TRBJ2-3
cdr3_aa: CASSFSVAGRTDTQYF
cdr3_nt: TGCGCCAGCAGCTTCTCGGTAGCGGGGCGTACAGATACGCAGTATTTT

v_call: TRBV27
clone_size: NA
d_call: NA
j_call: TRBJ1-5
cdr3_aa: CASSLSAPLPAAQPQHF
cdr3_nt: TGTGCCAGCAGTTTAAGTGCACCTTTACCGGCGGCTCAGCCCCAGCATTTT

v_call: TRBV4-1
clone_size: NA
d_call: TRBD1
j_call: TRBJ1-1
cdr3_aa: CASSQYVQGTEAFF
cdr3_nt: TGCGCCAGCAGCCAATACGTACAGGGGACTGAAGCTTTCTTT

v_call: TRBV24-1
clone_size: NA
d_call: TRBD1
j_call: TRBJ2-7
cdr3_aa: CATSALGTGAYEQYF
cdr3_nt: TGTGCCACCAGTGCCTTGGGGACAGGGGCCTACGAGCAGTACTTC

v_call: TRBV7-3
clone_size: NA
d_call: NA
j_call: TRBJ2-7
cdr3_aa: CASSLTHLDEQYF
cdr3_nt: TGTGCCAGCAGCTTAACTCACTTGGACGAGCAGTACTTC

v_call: TRBV11-2
clone_size: once
d_call: NA
j_call: TRBJ1-5
cdr3_aa: CASSFSPDSNQPQHF
cdr3_nt: TGTGCCAGCAGCTTTTCCCCTGATAGCAATCAGCCCCAGCATTTT

v_call: TRBV29-1
clone_size: NA
d_call: NA
j_call: TRBJ1-1
cdr3_aa: CSPQGAGPYTEAFF
cdr3_nt: TGCAGCCCCCAAGGCGCAGGGCCGTACACTGAAGCTTTCTTT

v_call: TRBV2
clone_size: NA
d_call: NA
j_call: TRBJ2-7
cdr3_aa: CASRRAGEQYF
cdr3_nt: TGTGCCAGCAGAAGGGCCGGCGAGCAGTACTTC

v_call: TRBV10-3
clone_size: NA
d_call: NA
j_call: TRBJ2-7
cdr3_aa: CAISELGGLYEQYF
cdr3_nt: TGTGCCATCAGTGAGTTGGGGGGACTCTACGAGCAGTACTTC

v_call: TRBV9
clone_size: NA
d_call: NA
j_call: TRBJ2-7
cdr3_aa: CASSVEPSTGVSYEQYF
cdr3_nt: TGTGCCAGCAGCGTAGAACCCTCGACAGGAGTCTCCTACGAGCAGTACTTC

v_call: TRBV6-5
clone_size: NA
d_call: TRBD1
j_call: TRBJ1-3
cdr3_aa: CATGQGGHTIYF
cdr3_nt: TGTGCCACCGGACAGGGAGGGCACACCATATATTTT

v_call: TRBV5-1
clone_size: NA
d_call: NA
j_call: TRBJ2-7
cdr3_aa: CASSLAAGSHEQYF
cdr3_nt: TGCGCCAGCAGCTTGGCGGCAGGGTCCCACGAGCAGTACTTC

v_call: TRBV3-1/TRBV3-2
clone_size: NA
d_call: NA
j_call: TRBJ1-4
cdr3_aa: CASSQDTPKYEKLFF
cdr3_nt: TGTGCCAGCAGCCAAGATACACCAAAGTATGAAAAACTGTTTTTT

v_call: TRBV5-1
clone_size: NA
d_call: TRBD2
j_call: TRBJ2-5
cdr3_aa: CASNRPGLEETQYF
cdr3_nt: TGCGCCAGCAACCGCCCGGGACTAGAAGAGACCCAGTACTTC

v_call: TRBV4-1
clone_size: NA
d_call: NA
j_call: TRBJ1-5
cdr3_aa: CASSQVVQSNQPQHF
cdr3_nt: TGCGCCAGCAGCCAAGTTGTGCAGAGCAATCAGCCCCAGCATTTT

v_call: TRBV19
clone_size: NA
d_call: TRBD1
j_call: TRBJ1-6
cdr3_aa: CASSPGQGSPLHF
cdr3_nt: TGTGCCAGTAGTCCCGGACAGGGATCACCCCTCCACTTT

v_call: TRBV7-6
clone_size: NA
d_call: NA
j_call: TRBJ2-1
cdr3_aa: CASSLVQGSYNEQFF
cdr3_nt: TGTGCCAGCAGCTTAGTCCAGGGCTCCTACAATGAGCAGTTCTTC

v_call: TRBV11-2
clone_size: once
d_call: TRBD2
j_call: TRBJ2-3
cdr3_aa: CASSLRTSGGAGYF
cdr3_nt: TGTGCCAGCAGCTTAAGGACTAGCGGGGGCGCGGGGTATTTT

v_call: TRBV6-2/TRBV6-3
clone_size: once
d_call: TRBD1
j_call: TRBJ1-5
cdr3_aa: CASSYGAGQGRNQPQHF
cdr3_nt: TGTGCCAGCAGTTACGGGGCTGGACAGGGGCGAAATCAGCCCCAGCATTTT

v_call: TRBV6-5
clone_size: NA
d_call: NA
j_call: TRBJ1-3
cdr3_aa: CASTLSVGSGNTIYF
cdr3_nt: TGTGCCAGCACCCTGAGCGTGGGTTCTGGAAACACCATATATTTT

v_call: TRBV7-9
clone_size: NA
d_call: TRBD1
j_call: TRBJ2-7
cdr3_aa: CASSPNRSRDRAYEQYF
cdr3_nt: TGTGCCAGCAGCCCCAACCGCTCCCGGGACAGAGCCTACGAGCAGTACTTC

v_call: TRBV20-1
clone_size: NA
d_call: NA
j_call: TRBJ2-7
cdr3_aa: CSARDPPEQYF
cdr3_nt: TGCAGTGCTAGAGATCCGCCCGAGCAGTACTTC

v_call: TRBV2
clone_size: NA
d_call: TRBD1
j_call: TRBJ1-5
cdr3_aa: CASTDGQGGNQPQHF
cdr3_nt: TGTGCCAGCACGGATGGACAGGGGGGCAATCAGCCCCAGCATTTT

v_call: TRBV6-5
clone_size: NA
d_call: NA
j_call: TRBJ1-2
cdr3_aa: CATVRGGDYGYTF
cdr3_nt: TGTGCCACGGTGAGGGGCGGCGACTATGGCTACACCTTC

v_call: TRBV28
clone_size: NA
d_call: NA
j_call: TRBJ2-6
cdr3_aa: CASSWIPRPNVLTF
cdr3_nt: TGTGCCAGCAGTTGGATACCTAGGCCCAACGTCCTGACTTTC

v_call: TRBV16
clone_size: NA
d_call: NA
j_call: TRBJ1-2
cdr3_aa: CASSQSGGDNYGYTF
cdr3_nt: TGTGCCAGCAGCCAATCGGGGGGGGATAACTATGGCTACACCTTC

v_call: TRBV7-2
clone_size: NA
d_call: NA
j_call: TRBJ1-3
cdr3_aa: CASSLNAPRGGNTIYF
cdr3_nt: TGTGCCAGCAGCTTAAATGCTCCCAGAGGAGGAAACACCATATATTTT

v_call: TRBV11-3
clone_size: once
d_call: TRBD1
j_call: TRBJ2-3
cdr3_aa: CASSLGTGSVVTDTQYF
cdr3_nt: TGTGCCAGCAGCTTAGGGACAGGCAGCGTAGTCACAGATACGCAGTATTTT

v_call: TRBV3-1/TRBV3-2
clone_size: NA
d_call: NA
j_call: TRBJ2-5
cdr3_aa: CASRDPGLQETQYF
cdr3_nt: TGTGCCAGCAGGGATCCGGGACTCCAAGAGACCCAGTACTTC

v_call: TRBV28
clone_size: few
d_call: NA
j_call: TRBJ2-3
cdr3_aa: CASSFRRETDTQYF
cdr3_nt: TGTGCCAGCAGTTTTCGAAGGGAGACAGATACGCAGTATTTT

v_call: TRBV9
clone_size: NA
d_call: TRBD1
j_call: TRBJ1-1
cdr3_aa: CASSVVEFGTAMNTEAFF
cdr3_nt: TGTGCCAGCAGCGTAGTCGAGTTTGGGACAGCTATGAACACTGAAGCTTTCTTT

v_call: TRBV9
clone_size: NA
d_call: NA
j_call: TRBJ1-1
cdr3_aa: CASSSGFEAFF
cdr3_nt: TGTGCCAGCAGCTCAGGGTTTGAAGCTTTCTTT

v_call: TRBV3-1/TRBV3-2
clone_size: NA
d_call: NA
j_call: TRBJ1-6
cdr3_aa: CASSQANSPLHF
cdr3_nt: TGTGCCAGCAGCCAAGCCAATTCACCCCTCCACTTT

v_call: TRBV6-5
clone_size: NA
d_call: TRBD1
j_call: TRBJ2-7
cdr3_aa: CASGPTGVYEQYF
cdr3_nt: TGTGCCAGCGGACCGACAGGGGTCTACGAGCAGTACTTC